These 31 T cell receptor beta chains were all obtained from the same sample, sequenced in a study of CD8 T cells in Susac syndrome. With random hexamers, roughly 0.45 to 1 ug RNA was reverse transcribed. TCRdb reanalysed the immunoSEQ multiplex PCR reads using MiXCR and keeps one entry per CDR3 protein. The sample includes roughly 150,000 distinct CDR3 sequences, approximately 94% of them seen just once. The source material was CD8+ T cells from PBMCs. Receptors originate from a human donor with multiple sclerosis.

The CDR3 protein is CATSRGGGSDTQYF. In DNA form, the CDR3 reads TGTGCCACCAGCAGAGGGGGGGGCTCAGATACGCAGTATTTT. This chain links TRBV15 with TRBJ2-3, with a weak D call TRBD2 (7 bases). V lost 1 base and J lost 4, with 9 bases in between. The CDR3 has 14 residues. Germline values: CDR1 LNHNV, CDR2 YYDKDF (reference sequence).

The CDR3, as DNA: TGTGCCAGCAGCCAAGAGGGCCCGGGCGGGGCCACAGATACGCAGTATTTT. Translation: CASSQEGPGGATDTQYF. The chain is built from TRBV4-2 and TRBJ2-3; TRBD2 might be the D (6 bases). CDR3 length: 17 residues. Germline values: CDR1 LGHNA, CDR2 YNFKEQ. Deletions cut 0 bases from V and 2 bases from J, with 15 bases between.

The chain couples TRBV5-1 to TRBJ2-1; D is possibly TRBD1 (6 bases). Trimming left V 0 bases short and J 6 bases short, with 13 bases between. Germline V gene data show CDR1 as SGHRS and CDR2 as YFSETQ. The CDR3 covers 15 residues. The CDR3 spells CASSLGAGAINEQFF. The CDR3 DNA reads as TGCGCCAGCAGCTTGGGTGCAGGGGCGATCAATGAGCAGTTCTTC.

The chain links TRBV9 to TRBJ2-2; maybe TRBD1 (5 bases). This CDR3 has 17 amino acids. V was shortened by 1 base and J by 2 bases, with 15 bases between the two germline ends. Germline CDR1 is SGDLS and CDR2 is YYNGEE. CDR3 amino acids: CASSVFTLTENTGELFF. As DNA, the CDR3 is TGTGCCAGCAGCGTATTTACGTTGACAGAAAACACCGGGGAGCTGTTTTTT.

This sequence joins TRBV12-3 or TRBV12-4 and TRBJ1-1, with D perhaps TRBD1 (6 bases). The CDR3 runs to 13 residues. Trimming cost V 6 bases and J 5 bases, with 13 bases left between them. The CDR3 here is CASRPLGTTEAFF. CDR3 bases: TGTGCCAGCAGACCTCTGGGGACAACTGAAGCTTTCTTT.

J is TRBJ1-2 and V is TRBV4-1; 7 bases align to TRBD1. CDR3 length: 14 amino acids. V lost 3 bases, J lost 4 bases, and 5 bases stayed unmatched. Germline values: CDR1 MGHRA, CDR2 YSYEKL. As DNA, the CDR3 is TGCGCCAGCAGCCATAAGGGACAGATCTATGGCTACACCTTC. Encoded protein: CASSHKGQIYGYTF.

The V gene is TRBV11-2, the J gene TRBJ2-3; 8 bases fit TRBD2. Germline V CDR1 and CDR2: SGHAT, FQNNGV. This CDR3 has 15 amino acids. V lost 1 base to trimming and J lost 5 bases; unmatched junction nucleotides: 5. The CDR3 nucleotides are TGTGCCAGCAGCTTAGCGGGGGGGCATCGAGATACGCAGTATTTT. Translated, it gives CASSLAGGHRDTQYF.

In regard to this clonotype: A read error may produce the germline difference seen at one junction end. The chain combines TRBV30 with TRBJ2-3; 7 nucleotides line up with TRBD1. CDR3 length: 14 amino acids. Germline V lookup: CDR1 GTSNPN, CDR2 SVGIG (reference sequence). The CDR3 region has the DNA TGTGCTTGGACGGCAGGGGGTAGCACAGATACGCAGTATTTT. Translated: CAWTAGGSTDTQYF.

In DNA form, the CDR3 reads TGTGCCAGCAGACTAGGGGGGATGAACACTGAAGCTTTCTTT. This translates into CASRLGGMNTEAFF. V is TRBV12-3 or TRBV12-4 and J is TRBJ1-1, with D perhaps TRBD1 (6 bases). The V end was cut by 6 bases, the J end by 0 bases, with 11 bases between. The CDR3 covers 14 residues.

The chain uses TRBV27 and TRBJ1-6; D gene uncertain. The length of the CDR3 is 13 residues. Germline loops: CDR1 MNHEY, CDR2 SMNVEV (reference sequence). Trimming removed 5 bases at V and 4 bases at J, with 6 bases between. The chain's CDR3 is CASSRIYNSPLHF. The CDR3 DNA reads TGTGCCAGCAGTCGGATATATAATTCACCCCTCCACTTT.

The V call is TRBV5-4, the J call TRBJ2-1; TRBD1 matches at 9 bases. With V trimmed by 4 bases and J by 5 bases, 10 bases remained unmatched. CDR1 is SGHNT, CDR2 YYREEE, per germline (reference sequence). The CDR3 extends over 16 amino acids. In DNA form, the CDR3 reads TGTGCCAGCAGCAAGGCAACAGGGGGCAGTGACAATGAGCAGTTCTTC. Its translation: CASSKATGGSDNEQFF.

The chain carries TRBV5-4 and TRBJ1-2; perhaps TRBD1 as D (6 bases). The CDR3 has 15 amino acids. CDR1 SGHNT and CDR2 YYREEE come from the germline V gene (reference sequence). V lost 2 bases, J lost 4 bases, and 15 bases lay in between. The CDR3 DNA follows: TGTGCCAGCAGCTTCCGGACAGACCCCCTCTATGGCTACACCTTC. This codes for CASSFRTDPLYGYTF. Filled out from reference TRBV5-4 and TRBJ1-2, the complete variable domain reads ETGVTQSPTHLIKTRGQQVTLRCSSQSGHNTVSWYQQALGQGPQFIFQYYREEENGRGNFPPRFSGLQFPNYSSELNVNALELDDSALYLCASSFRTDPLYGYTFGSGTRLTVV.

This clonotype was seen once. The chain has TRBV20-1 and TRBJ2-1; D is ambiguous. V lost 0 bases and J 7 bases, leaving 7 bases between the germline ends. This CDR3 is built from 12 residues. The germline gives CDR1 DFQATT, CDR2 SNEGSKA (reference sequence). For the CDR3, the DNA is TGCAGTGCTAGAGATTTCGGGAATGAGCAGTTCTTC. Protein: CSARDFGNEQFF.

This chain uses TRBV30 with TRBJ1-2; maybe TRBD1 (5 bases). CDR3 length: 14 amino acids. V was cut by 3 bases and J by 7 bases, with 18 bases left in between. Germline V gene sequence: CDR1 GTSNPN, CDR2 SVGIG (reference sequence). The CDR3 here is CAWSGDQGYSGYTF. Written as DNA, the CDR3 is TGTGCCTGGAGCGGGGACCAAGGTTATTCTGGCTACACCTTC.

The V gene is TRBV29-1, the J gene TRBJ1-1, with D possibly being TRBD1 (5 bases). CDR1 SQVTM and CDR2 ANQGSEA come from the germline V gene. The germline V and J ends were trimmed by 3 bases and 5 bases, with 13 bases remaining between them. The CDR3 length is 13 residues. The CDR3 loop reads CSVDGARRTEAFF. CDR3 DNA sequence: TGCAGCGTTGATGGGGCCCGGAGGACTGAAGCTTTCTTT.

The chain joins TRBV6-5 to TRBJ1-2; D is ambiguous. V was clipped by 9 bases and J by 2 bases, with 13 bases between them. The germline V gene encodes CDR1 MNHEY and CDR2 SVGAGI. The CDR3 spans 13 residues. CDR3 region: CASRRKVNYGYTF. In nucleotides, the CDR3 is TGTGCCAGTCGTAGGAAGGTCAACTATGGCTACACCTTC.

The genes are TRBV2 and TRBJ1-2, with D perhaps TRBD1 (5 bases). V lost 7 bases, J lost 8 bases, and 17 bases lay in between. The CDR3 runs 13 residues. Germline V lookup: CDR1 SNHLY, CDR2 FYNNEI. Written as DNA, the CDR3 is TGTGCCAGCAACCAGGGAGAGGAGTGGGGCTACACCTTC. Translating gives CASNQGEEWGYTF.

The chain combines TRBV15 with TRBJ1-1; 8 bases are a match to TRBD1. Germline CDR1 LNHNV, CDR2 YYDKDF (reference sequence). V lost 5 bases and J lost 6; bases outside the gene matches: 5. The CDR3 spans 13 residues. DNA for the CDR3: TGTGCCACCAGCGGAACAGGGGGGGCTGAAGCTTTCTTT. Translating gives CATSGTGGAEAFF.

The chain has TRBV29-1 and TRBJ2-1; D call uncertain. The germline V gene has CDR1 SQVTM and CDR2 ANQGSEA. V gave up 1 base and J gave up 4 bases, with 11 bases separating them. The CDR3 consists of 14 residues. The CDR3 is CSVEGSVKYNEQFF. In nucleotides, the CDR3 is TGCAGCGTTGAAGGTTCGGTGAAATACAATGAGCAGTTCTTC.

The chain carries TRBV9 and TRBJ2-3, with TRBD1 as a possible D gene (5 bases). The CDR3 consists of 14 residues. Germline assignment: CDR1 SGDLS and CDR2 YYNGEE. V dropped 2 bases and J dropped 0 bases, with 7 bases sitting between them. The CDR3 DNA follows: TGTGCCAGCAGCGTGACAGACAGCACAGATACGCAGTATTTT. It yields the protein CASSVTDSTDTQYF.

The genes are TRBV20-1 and TRBJ1-2; 8 bases map to TRBD1. This CDR3 is 15 amino acids long. In germline, CDR1 is DFQATT, CDR2 SNEGSKA (reference sequence). V lost 0 bases to trimming and J lost 5 bases; unmatched junction nucleotides: 8. CDR3 nucleotides: TGCAGTGCTAGAGATCTATCGACAGGGGATTATGGCTACACCTTC. Protein sequence: CSARDLSTGDYGYTF.

The J gene is TRBJ1-5, the V gene TRBV20-1; D is perhaps TRBD1 (5 bases). The CDR3 runs 12 residues. The germline V and J ends were trimmed by 6 bases and 7 bases, with 13 bases remaining between them. The V gene's germline CDR1 is DFQATT and CDR2 SNEGSKA (reference sequence). CDR3 sequence: CSAVRGGQPQHF. For the CDR3, the DNA is TGCAGTGCCGTGCGGGGCGGACAGCCCCAGCATTTT.

The V call is TRBV20-1, the J call TRBJ2-3; 11 bases match TRBD2. Trimming removed 2 bases from V and 0 bases from J; junction bases left unmatched: 4. In germline, CDR1 is DFQATT, CDR2 SNEGSKA (reference sequence). The CDR3 runs 16 residues. This chain's CDR3 is CSARLAGGPSTDTQYF. The DNA for the CDR3 is TGCAGTGCTAGACTAGCGGGGGGCCCTAGCACAGATACGCAGTATTTT.

The chain couples TRBV9 to TRBJ2-1; 9 bases match TRBD2. CDR1 is SGDLS, CDR2 YYNGEE, per germline. After removal of 4 bases from V and 7 bases from J, the junction contained 9 bases not matched to a gene. The CDR3 sequence is 15 residues long. The CDR3 region is CASSPGGTSKNEQFF. DNA for the CDR3: TGTGCCAGCAGCCCAGGGGGGACTAGCAAAAATGAGCAGTTCTTC.

This chain joins TRBV5-6 and TRBJ2-7; D is uncertain. Germline V lookup: CDR1 SGHDT, CDR2 YYEEEE. This CDR3 is built from 14 residues. V gave up 3 bases and J gave up 3 bases, with 13 bases separating them. CDR3 residues: CASSSALVGYEQYF. The CDR3 coding sequence is TGTGCCAGCAGCTCCGCCTTGGTCGGCTACGAGCAGTACTTC. The full variable domain, completed using reference TRBV5-6 and TRBJ2-7, is DAGVTQSPTHLIKTRGQQVTLRCSPKSGHDTVSWYQQALGQGPQFIFQYYEEEERQRGNFPDRFSGHQFPNYSSELNVNALLLGDSALYLCASSSALVGYEQYFGPGTRLTVT.

This clonotype was counted a single time. This sequence joins TRBV7-9 and TRBJ1-2, with 7 bases matching TRBD1. The length of the CDR3 is 16 residues. The germline V gene encodes CDR1 SEHNR and CDR2 FQNEAQ (reference sequence). Trimming at V came to 5 bases and at J to 8 bases, leaving 17 bases not matched to a gene. The CDR3 protein is CASSPEFRTGILGYTF. The CDR3 bases are TGTGCCAGCAGCCCAGAATTCCGGACAGGAATATTGGGCTACACCTTC.

V gene TRBV7-6 combines with J gene TRBJ2-5; 12 bases line up with TRBD2. This CDR3 has 14 residues. In germline, CDR1 is SGHVS, CDR2 FNYEAQ. Trimming cost V 7 bases and J 5 bases; bases outside gene matches: 5. CDR3 amino acids: CASTLAGGPETQYF. DNA for the CDR3: TGTGCCAGCACCCTAGCGGGGGGGCCCGAGACCCAGTACTTC.

CDR3 in DNA: TGCGCCAGCAGCCAAGAGACAGCGGCGAACAATGAGCAGTTCTTC. It codes for CASSQETAANNEQFF. V and J are TRBV4-1 and TRBJ2-1, with D possibly being TRBD1 or TRBD2 (5 bases each). There are 15 residues in the CDR3. The V end was cut by 0 bases, the J end by 5 bases, with 11 bases between. CDR1 is MGHRA, CDR2 YSYEKL, per germline.

The chain recombines TRBV5-1 with TRBJ2-2; D perhaps matches TRBD1 (7 bases). This CDR3 contains 13 residues. CDR1 SGHRS and CDR2 YFSETQ come from the germline V gene. The germline V and J ends were trimmed by 7 bases and 4 bases, with 11 bases remaining between them. Here the CDR3 reads CASQGGTTGELFF. The DNA of the CDR3 is TGCGCCAGCCAGGGGGGTACCACCGGGGAGCTGTTTTTT.

The chain joins TRBV5-1 to TRBJ2-1; 7 bases are shared with TRBD1. In germline, CDR1 is SGHRS, CDR2 YFSETQ. The length of the CDR3 is 13 residues. Trimming cost V 4 bases and J 10 bases; bases outside gene matches: 8. The chain's CDR3 is CASSVQTGNEQFF. CDR3 coding DNA: TGCGCCAGCAGCGTACAGACAGGGAACGAGCAGTTCTTC. Supplemented by reference TRBV5-1 and TRBJ2-1, the full variable domain reads KAGVTQTPRYLIKTRGQQVTLSCSPISGHRSVSWYQQTPGQGLQFLFEYFSETQRNKGNFPGRFSGRQFSNSRSEMNVSTLELGDSALYLCASSVQTGNEQFFGPGTRLTVL.

The genes are TRBV4-2 and TRBJ2-1, with D possibly being TRBD1 (6 bases). CDR3 length equals 17 residues. V was clipped by 1 base and J by 0 bases, with 13 bases between them. Germline CDR1 is LGHNA and CDR2 is YNFKEQ. The CDR3 reads CASSQAGTMSSYNEQFF. The CDR3 coding sequence is TGTGCCAGCAGCCAAGCCGGGACAATGAGCTCCTACAATGAGCAGTTCTTC.